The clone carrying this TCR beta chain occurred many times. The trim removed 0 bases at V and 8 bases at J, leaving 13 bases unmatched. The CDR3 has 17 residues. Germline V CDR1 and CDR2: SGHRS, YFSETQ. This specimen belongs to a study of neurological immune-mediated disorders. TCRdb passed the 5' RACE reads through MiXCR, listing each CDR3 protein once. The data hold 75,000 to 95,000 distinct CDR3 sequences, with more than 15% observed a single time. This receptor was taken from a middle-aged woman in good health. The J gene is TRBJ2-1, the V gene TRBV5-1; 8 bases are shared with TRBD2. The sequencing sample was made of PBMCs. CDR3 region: CASSLETSGGGLDEQFF. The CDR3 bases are TGCGCCAGCAGCTTGGAGACGTCGGGGGGGGGATTGGATGAGCAGTTCTTC.